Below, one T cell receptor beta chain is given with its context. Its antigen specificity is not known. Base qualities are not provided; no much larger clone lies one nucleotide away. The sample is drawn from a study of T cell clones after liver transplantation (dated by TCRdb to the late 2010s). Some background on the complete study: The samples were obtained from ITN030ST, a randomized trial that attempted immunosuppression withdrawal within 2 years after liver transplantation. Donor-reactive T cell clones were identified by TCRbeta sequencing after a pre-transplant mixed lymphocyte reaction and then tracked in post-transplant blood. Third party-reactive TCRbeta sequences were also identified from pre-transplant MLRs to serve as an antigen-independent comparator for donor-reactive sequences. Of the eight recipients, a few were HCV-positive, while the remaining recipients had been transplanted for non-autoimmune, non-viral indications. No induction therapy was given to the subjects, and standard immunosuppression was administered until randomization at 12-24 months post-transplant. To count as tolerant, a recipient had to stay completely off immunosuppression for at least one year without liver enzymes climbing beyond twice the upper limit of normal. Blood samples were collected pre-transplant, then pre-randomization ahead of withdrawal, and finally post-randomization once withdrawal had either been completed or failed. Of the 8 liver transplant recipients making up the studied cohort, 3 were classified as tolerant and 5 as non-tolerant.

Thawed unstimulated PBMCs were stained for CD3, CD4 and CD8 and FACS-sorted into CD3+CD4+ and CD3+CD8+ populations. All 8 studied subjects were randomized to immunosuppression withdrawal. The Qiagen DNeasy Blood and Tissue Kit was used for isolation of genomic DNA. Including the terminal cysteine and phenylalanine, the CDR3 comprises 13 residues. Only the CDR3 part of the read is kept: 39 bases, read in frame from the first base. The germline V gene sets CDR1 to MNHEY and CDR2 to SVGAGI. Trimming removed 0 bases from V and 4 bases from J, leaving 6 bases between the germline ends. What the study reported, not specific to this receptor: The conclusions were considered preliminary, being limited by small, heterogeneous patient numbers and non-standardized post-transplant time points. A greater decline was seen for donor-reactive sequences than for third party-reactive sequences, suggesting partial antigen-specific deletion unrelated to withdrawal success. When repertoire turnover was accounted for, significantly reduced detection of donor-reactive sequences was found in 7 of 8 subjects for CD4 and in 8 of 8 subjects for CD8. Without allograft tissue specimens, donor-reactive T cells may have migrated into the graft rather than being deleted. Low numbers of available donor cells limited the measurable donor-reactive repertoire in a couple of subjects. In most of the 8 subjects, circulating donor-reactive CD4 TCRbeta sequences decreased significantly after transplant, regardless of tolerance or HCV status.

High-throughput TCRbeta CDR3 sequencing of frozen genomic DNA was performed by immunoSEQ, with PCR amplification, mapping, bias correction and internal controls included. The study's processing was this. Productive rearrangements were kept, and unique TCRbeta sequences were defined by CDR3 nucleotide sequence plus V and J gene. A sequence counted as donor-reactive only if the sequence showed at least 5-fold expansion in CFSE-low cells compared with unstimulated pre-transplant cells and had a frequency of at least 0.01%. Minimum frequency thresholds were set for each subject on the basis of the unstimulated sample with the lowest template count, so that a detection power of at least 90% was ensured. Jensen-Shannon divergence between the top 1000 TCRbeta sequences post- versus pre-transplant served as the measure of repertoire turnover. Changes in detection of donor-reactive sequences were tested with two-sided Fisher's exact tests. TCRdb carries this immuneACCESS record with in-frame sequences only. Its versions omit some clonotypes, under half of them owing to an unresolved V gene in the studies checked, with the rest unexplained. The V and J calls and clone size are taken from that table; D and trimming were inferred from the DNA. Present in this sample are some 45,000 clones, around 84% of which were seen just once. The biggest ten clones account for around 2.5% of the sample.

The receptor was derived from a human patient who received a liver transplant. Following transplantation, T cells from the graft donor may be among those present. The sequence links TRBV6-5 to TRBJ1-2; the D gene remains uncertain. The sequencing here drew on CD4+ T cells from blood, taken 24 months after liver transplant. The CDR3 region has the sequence CASSYSSTYGYTF. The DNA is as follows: TGTGCCAGCAGTTACTCCTCTACCTATGGCTACACCTTC.